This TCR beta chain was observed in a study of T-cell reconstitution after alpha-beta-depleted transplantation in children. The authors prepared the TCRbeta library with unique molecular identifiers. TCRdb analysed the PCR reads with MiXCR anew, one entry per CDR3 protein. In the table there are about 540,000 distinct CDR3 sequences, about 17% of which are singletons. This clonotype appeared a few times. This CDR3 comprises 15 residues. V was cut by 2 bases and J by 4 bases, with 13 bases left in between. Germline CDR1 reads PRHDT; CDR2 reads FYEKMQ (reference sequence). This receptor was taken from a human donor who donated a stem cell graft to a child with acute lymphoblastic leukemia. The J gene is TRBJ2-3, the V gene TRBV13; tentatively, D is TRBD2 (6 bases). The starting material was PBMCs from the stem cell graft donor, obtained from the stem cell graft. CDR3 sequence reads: CASSLSGRDSDTQYF. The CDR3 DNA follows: TGTGCCAGCAGCTTATCAGGGCGGGATTCAGATACGCAGTATTTT.